This is a list of T cell receptor beta chains from one sample in a study of shared clonotypes between healthy human individuals. Data came from immunoSEQ multiplex PCR; TCRdb stores just in-frame clones and leaves some out. The table includes about 2 million clones, roughly 95% detected once. Sequencing was done on a sample of naive CD4+ T cells sorted from blood. The receptors shown here come from a man aged 18 to 35 in good health. Both conserved end residues are part of each CDR3. D genes are given only for firm matches. Size values are once, few and many counts, or a class for expanded clones, and some rows have none.

j_call v_call clone_size d_call cdr3_aa cdr3_nt
TRBJ2-7 TRBV10-2 . . CASKREGGFYEQYF TGCGCCAGCAAGCGAGAGGGCGGGTTCTACGAGCAGTACTTC
TRBJ2-1 TRBV10-3 . TRBD2 CASSDGGGAYNEQFF TGTGCCAGCAGTGATGGCGGGGGGGCTTACAATGAGCAGTTCTTC
TRBJ2-5 TRBV18 . TRBD2 CASSPAMVLAGQETQYF TGTGCCAGCTCACCCGCAATGGTACTAGCGGGACAAGAGACCCAGTACTTC
TRBJ1-5 TRBV30 . . CAWSPPQGLVQPQHF TGTGCCTGGAGTCCTCCACAGGGACTCGTTCAGCCCCAGCATTTT
TRBJ1-2 TRBV7-2 few . CASSLAATVANYGYTF TGTGCCAGCAGCTTAGCGGCGACAGTAGCTAACTATGGCTACACCTTC
TRBJ1-4 TRBV7-8 . . CASSPDPATNEKLFF TGTGCCAGCAGCCCCGACCCTGCAACTAATGAAAAACTGTTTTTT
TRBJ1-4 TRBV5-6 . . CASSSRGGRHEKLFF TGTGCCAGCAGCTCGAGAGGGGGACGTCATGAAAAACTGTTTTTT
TRBJ2-7 TRBV28 . . CASSTNPGSYEQYF TGTGCCAGCAGTACCAATCCGGGCTCGTACGAGCAGTACTTC
TRBJ1-6 TRBV5-1 . . CASSPDPAGSSYNSPLHF TGCGCCAGCAGCCCTGATCCGGCGGGAAGCTCCTATAATTCACCCCTCCACTTT
TRBJ2-5 TRBV9 . TRBD1 CASSSRTGGAETQYF TGTGCCAGCAGCTCCCGGACAGGGGGCGCGGAGACCCAGTACTTC
TRBJ2-1 TRBV10-3 . TRBD2 CAISDPLLAGARDGNEQFF TGTGCCATCAGTGACCCTCTCCTAGCGGGAGCAAGGGATGGCAATGAGCAGTTCTTC
TRBJ2-7 TRBV6-1 . TRBD2 CASSARLAGDYAQYF TGTGCCAGCAGTGCCCGACTAGCGGGGGACTACGCGCAGTACTTC
TRBJ2-3 TRBV6-1 . . CASKPAGSTDTQYF TGTGCCAGCAAACCGGCAGGATCCACAGATACGCAGTATTTT
TRBJ1-3 TRBV29-1 . . CSARVGQSVGNTIYF TGCAGCGCCAGAGTCGGACAGTCGGTAGGAAACACCATATATTTT
TRBJ2-5 TRBV4-1 . . CASSPRAPGGLGHQETQYF TGCGCCAGCAGCCCCAGAGCCCCCGGGGGGCTGGGTCACCAAGAGACCCAGTACTTC
TRBJ1-1 TRBV5-4 . . CASSPAHVQGNTEAFF TGTGCCAGCAGCCCGGCCCATGTACAGGGGAACACTGAAGCTTTCTTT
TRBJ1-2 TRBV29-1 . . CSVEDRKENYGYTF TGCAGCGTTGAAGATCGGAAGGAAAACTATGGCTACACCTTC
TRBJ1-1 TRBV10-1 . . CASNRDLNTEAFF TGCGCCAGTAACAGGGATTTGAACACTGAAGCTTTCTTT
TRBJ1-1 TRBV5-1 . TRBD1 CASSLRGTGGISVNTEAFF TGCGCCAGCAGCTTGCGCGGGACAGGGGGAATATCGGTGAACACTGAAGCTTTCTTT
TRBJ2-5 TRBV5-5 . TRBD1 CASSSSGQGIKETQYF TGTGCCAGCAGCTCATCGGGACAGGGAATTAAAGAGACCCAGTACTTC
TRBJ2-5 TRBV27 . . CASSPEYRKETQYF TGTGCCAGCAGTCCAGAGTATAGGAAAGAGACCCAGTACTTC
TRBJ1-2 TRBV7-2 . TRBD1 CASPEQGRKNYGYTF TGTGCCAGCCCAGAACAGGGGAGGAAGAACTATGGCTACACCTTC
TRBJ2-2 TRBV7-9 once . CASSPDLIRELFF TGTGCCAGCAGCCCCGACCTTATCCGGGAGCTGTTTTTT
TRBJ2-2 TRBV2 . . CASREDGTGELFF TGTGCCAGCAGGGAGGACGGGACCGGGGAGCTGTTTTTT
TRBJ1-4 TRBV4-1 . . CASSQGQTTTNEKLFF TGCGCCAGCAGCCAAGGGCAAACGACAACTAATGAAAAACTGTTTTTT
TRBJ2-3 TRBV7-6 . TRBD2 CASSPASGGRADTQYF TGTGCCAGCAGCCCAGCTAGCGGGGGGCGGGCAGATACGCAGTATTTT
TRBJ1-6 TRBV11-2 . . CASSSGVNNSPLHF TGTGCCAGCAGCTCAGGGGTTAATAATTCACCCCTCCACTTT
TRBJ2-1 TRBV30 . . CAWRGELAQFF TGTGCCTGGAGAGGGGAATTGGCGCAGTTCTTC
TRBJ2-1 TRBV7-8 . TRBD2 CASSLTTSGSYEQFF TGTGCCAGCAGCTTAACGACTAGCGGGTCATATGAGCAGTTCTTC
TRBJ1-2 TRBV19 . TRBD1 CASRDRQAGGYTF TGTGCCAGTAGGGACAGGCAAGCGGGTGGCTACACCTTC
TRBJ2-1 TRBV4-3 . . CASSQEAGYNEQFF TGCGCCAGCAGCCAAGAAGCCGGCTACAATGAGCAGTTCTTC
TRBJ1-2 TRBV4-3 once . CASSQDVIGVGYTF TGCGCCAGCAGCCAAGATGTAATCGGCGTCGGCTACACCTTC
TRBJ2-2 TRBV7-9 . . CASTVVGELFF TGTGCCAGCACCGTCGTCGGGGAGCTGTTTTTT